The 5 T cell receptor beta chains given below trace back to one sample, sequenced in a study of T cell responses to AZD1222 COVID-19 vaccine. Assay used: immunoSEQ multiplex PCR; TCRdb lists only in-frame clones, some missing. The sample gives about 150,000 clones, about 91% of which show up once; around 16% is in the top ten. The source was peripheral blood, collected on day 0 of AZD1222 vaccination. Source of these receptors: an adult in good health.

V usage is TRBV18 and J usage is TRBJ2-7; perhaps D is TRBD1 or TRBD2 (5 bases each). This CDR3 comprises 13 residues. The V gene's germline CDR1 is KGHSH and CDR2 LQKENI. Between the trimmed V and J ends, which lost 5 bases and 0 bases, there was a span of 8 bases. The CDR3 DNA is TGTGCCAGCTCAGGGACCATCTCCTACGAGCAGTACTTC. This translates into CASSGTISYEQYF.

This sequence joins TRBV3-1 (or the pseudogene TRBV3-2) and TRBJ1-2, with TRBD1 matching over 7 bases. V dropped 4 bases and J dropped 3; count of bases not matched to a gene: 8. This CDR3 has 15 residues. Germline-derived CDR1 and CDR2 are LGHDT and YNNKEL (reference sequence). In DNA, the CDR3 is TGTGCCAGCAGCCCGTCCCCCCAGGGGGACTATGGCTACACCTTC. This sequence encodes CASSPSPQGDYGYTF.

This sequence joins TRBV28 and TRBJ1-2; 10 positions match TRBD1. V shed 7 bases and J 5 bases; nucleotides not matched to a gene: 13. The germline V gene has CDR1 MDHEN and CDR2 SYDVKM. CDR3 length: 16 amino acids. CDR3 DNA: TGTGCCAGCACCTCCCCGGGACAGGGGAGGAGGTATGGCTACACCTTC. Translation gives CASTSPGQGRRYGYTF.

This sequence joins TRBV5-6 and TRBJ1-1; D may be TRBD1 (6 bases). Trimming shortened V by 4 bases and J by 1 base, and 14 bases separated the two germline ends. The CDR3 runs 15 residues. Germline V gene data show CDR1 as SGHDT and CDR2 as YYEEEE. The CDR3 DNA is TGTGCCAGCAGCCTCAAGGACAGAACGAACACTGAAGCTTTCTTT. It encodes CASSLKDRTNTEAFF.

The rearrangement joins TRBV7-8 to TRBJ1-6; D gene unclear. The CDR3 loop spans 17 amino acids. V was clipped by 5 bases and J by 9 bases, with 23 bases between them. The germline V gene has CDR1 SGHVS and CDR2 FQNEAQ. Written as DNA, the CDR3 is TGTGCCAGCAGCCCCCGGGAGTCGGGCTGGTCCGTTTCACCCCTCCACTTT. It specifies CASSPRESGWSVSPLHF.